This passage covers 32 T cell receptor beta chains from one sample sequenced in a study of T cell clonotyping in hematopoietic cell transplantation. The time point denotes: recipient sample about 28 days before transplant, after cytoreduction. Here immunoSEQ multiplex PCR was the method, and the copy in TCRdb shows in-frame clones only, minus some. Of approximately 46,000 clones detected, under 90% appear once; the ten largest clones hold 5.9%. Sequencing was performed on peripheral blood mononuclear cells, taken before stem cell transplant. The receptors here all came from a man in his sixties with biphenotypic leukemia. Some clones in this sample may be carry-over from other donors' samples.

The rearrangement links TRBV6-5 to TRBJ1-4; 11 bases fit TRBD1. Trimming at V came to 4 bases and at J to 8 bases, leaving 6 bases not matched to a gene. The germline gives CDR1 MNHEY, CDR2 SVGAGI. The CDR3 has 15 residues. The CDR3 here is CASSFRTGGNEKLFF. The CDR3 DNA follows: TGTGCCAGCAGTTTCCGGACAGGGGGCAACGAAAAACTGTTTTTT.

CDR3 DNA: TGCGCCAGCAGCCCTACTAGCTCTAACAATGAGCAGTTCTTC. It specifies CASSPTSSNNEQFF. The chain combines TRBV4-1 with TRBJ2-1; a weak D match, TRBD2 (6 bases). V was clipped by 4 bases and J by 5 bases, with 12 bases between them. Germline values: CDR1 MGHRA, CDR2 YSYEKL. CDR3 size: 14 residues.

The V call is TRBV4-1, the J call TRBJ2-1; 12 nucleotides agree with TRBD2. The CDR3 length is 15 residues. CDR1 MGHRA and CDR2 YSYEKL come from the germline V gene. The junction had 6 bases not matched to a gene; V was cut back by 6 bases and J by 6 bases. The CDR3 nucleotides read TGCGCCAGCAGTCTAGCGGGAGGGCAGCGCAATGAGCAGTTCTTC. Amino acid sequence: CASSLAGGQRNEQFF.

The CDR3 protein is CARGSGARQPQHF. Here the CDR3 DNA reads TGTGCCAGAGGATCAGGGGCCCGGCAGCCCCAGCATTTT. This chain connects TRBV19 to TRBJ1-5; TRBD1 is a possible D gene (6 bases). CDR3 size: 13 residues. Germline values: CDR1 LNHDA, CDR2 SQIVND (reference sequence). Trimming left V 9 bases short and J 7 bases short, with 16 bases between.

This clone was seen only a few times. The rearrangement links TRBV28 to TRBJ2-7; a weak D match, TRBD2 (6 bases). Trimming left V 5 bases short and J 0 bases short, with 14 bases between. The CDR3 has 15 residues. Germline loops: CDR1 MDHEN, CDR2 SYDVKM. CDR3 residues: CASSPPGGASYEQYF. As DNA, the CDR3 is TGTGCCAGCAGTCCGCCGGGCGGGGCCTCCTACGAGCAGTACTTC.

The chain uses TRBV5-4 and TRBJ2-1, with 7 bases fitting TRBD2. Germline values: CDR1 SGHNT, CDR2 YYREEE (reference sequence). This CDR3 has 17 amino acids. V was pared by 2 bases and J by 4 bases, with 12 bases of the junction left unmatched. CDR3 loop: CASSLGTTSPKYNEQFF. CDR3 in DNA: TGTGCCAGCAGCTTAGGGACTACCTCCCCGAAATACAATGAGCAGTTCTTC.

The chain uses TRBV28 and TRBJ1-5; possible D gene TRBD1, 5 bases. The CDR3 runs 16 residues. CDR1 is MDHEN and CDR2 is SYDVKM in the germline V gene. Trimming cost V 5 bases and J 6 bases, with 20 bases left between them. The CDR3 nucleotides read TGTGCCAGCAGTCCCTCCGGGTGGACACCCATTCAGCCCCAGCATTTT. As protein: CASSPSGWTPIQPQHF.

The rearrangement joins TRBV6-6 to TRBJ1-2; D call uncertain. This CDR3 contains 14 residues. The V end was cut by 6 bases, the J end by 2 bases, with 13 bases between. Germline-derived CDR1 and CDR2 are MNHNY and SVGAGI (reference sequence). CDR3 DNA sequence: TGTGCCAGCAGCCAGCAAAGTGGGAACTATGGCTACACCTTC. Amino acids: CASSQQSGNYGYTF.

This chain links TRBV5-1 with TRBJ1-1; 8 nucleotides line up with TRBD1. Germline trimming cut 2 bases from V and 0 bases from J; bases unmatched to any gene: 0. The CDR3 has 14 amino acids. CDR1 SGHRS and CDR2 YFSETQ come from the germline V gene. CDR3 amino acids: CASSFRGLNTEAFF. The CDR3 DNA reads TGCGCCAGCAGCTTCAGGGGGCTGAACACTGAAGCTTTCTTT.

The V gene is TRBV5-5, the J gene TRBJ2-7; TRBD1 matches at 8 bases. Per the germline V gene, CDR1 is SGHKS and CDR2 is YYEKEE (reference sequence). After removal of 5 bases from V and 3 bases from J, the junction contained 7 bases not matched to a gene. The CDR3 is 14 residues long. The CDR3 reads CASSYATGGYEQYF. The CDR3 DNA follows: TGTGCCAGCAGTTATGCAACAGGGGGCTACGAGCAGTACTTC.

This clone was recorded a few times. The chain couples TRBV27 to TRBJ2-7; D is unclear. The germline V gene encodes CDR1 MNHEY and CDR2 SMNVEV (reference sequence). The CDR3 covers 14 residues. With 5 bases removed from V and 3 bases from J, the gap between germline ends came to 14 bases. As DNA, the CDR3 is TGTGCCAGCAGTCTCAAGTCTATGGGCTACGAGCAGTACTTC. Encoded protein: CASSLKSMGYEQYF.

The chain links TRBV6-5 to TRBJ2-6; no reliable D call. V lost 0 bases and J 2 bases, leaving 5 bases between the germline ends. Germline V CDR1 and CDR2: MNHEY, SVGAGI. The CDR3 is 15 residues long. The CDR3 spells CASSYSGTGANVLTF. CDR3 in DNA: TGTGCCAGCAGTTACTCGGGGACTGGGGCCAACGTCCTGACTTTC.

V is TRBV6-5 and J is TRBJ2-7, with 9 bases identical to TRBD2. Germline trimming cut 7 bases from V and 2 bases from J; bases unmatched to any gene: 6. Per germline, CDR1 MNHEY and CDR2 SVGAGI. The CDR3 spans 14 residues. CDR3 residues: CASKPREGPYEQYF. The CDR3 DNA is TGTGCCAGCAAGCCGCGGGAGGGCCCCTACGAGCAGTACTTC.

V is TRBV30 and J is TRBJ1-5, with a possible D match to TRBD1 (6 bases). The germline gives CDR1 GTSNPN, CDR2 SVGIG (reference sequence). CDR3 length: 14 residues. Trimming cost V 3 bases and J 10 bases, with 19 bases left between them. CDR3 in DNA: TGTGCCTGGAGCCTAGGGGGGGCCGATCGACCCCAGCATTTT. It specifies CAWSLGGADRPQHF.

Only one count was recorded for this clone. The chain carries TRBV5-1 and TRBJ2-2, with D hard to call. The V gene's germline CDR1 is SGHRS and CDR2 YFSETQ. The CDR3 contains 13 residues. The ends were cut back, 0 bases at V and 1 base at J, with 1 base in the middle. The CDR3 is CASSLGNTGELFF. The CDR3 nucleotides are TGCGCCAGCAGCTTGGGGAACACCGGGGAGCTGTTTTTT.

The rearrangement uses TRBV29-1 and TRBJ2-6, with no clear D. The germline V and J ends were trimmed by 5 bases and 0 bases, with 8 bases remaining between them. This CDR3 spans 14 amino acids. CDR1 is SQVTM, CDR2 ANQGSEA, per germline. CDR3 sequence: CSVSDNSGANVLTF. CDR3 nucleotide sequence: TGCAGCGTTTCCGATAACTCTGGGGCCAACGTCCTGACTTTC.

This clone was counted between two and nine times. V is TRBV4-3 and J is TRBJ1-5; D not resolved. Trimming removed 0 bases at V and 6 bases at J, with 12 bases between. The CDR3 loop spans 15 amino acids. Germline V gene lookup returns CDR1 LGHNA and CDR2 YSLEER. CDR3: CASSQEWAASQPQHF. CDR3 DNA sequence: TGCGCCAGCAGCCAAGAATGGGCGGCGTCTCAGCCCCAGCATTTT.

The gene calls are TRBV25-1 and TRBJ2-5, with 7 bases that match TRBD1. Germline V gene sequence: CDR1 MGHDK, CDR2 SYGVNS. The V and J ends lost 0 bases and 2 bases, in that order; junction bases with no gene match: 3. CDR3 length: 15 amino acids. CDR3 in amino acids: CASSEYWGQQETQYF. The CDR3 DNA reads as TGTGCCAGCAGTGAATATTGGGGACAGCAAGAGACCCAGTACTTC.

The sample holds one count of this clone. CDR3 protein: CASSSTTEGGYTF. The CDR3 coding sequence is TGTGCCAGTAGTTCCACGACTGAGGGGGGCTACACCTTC. This chain connects TRBV19 to TRBJ1-2; the D gene is possibly TRBD1 (5 bases). Per the germline V gene, CDR1 is LNHDA and CDR2 is SQIVND (reference sequence). The V end was cut by 5 bases, the J end by 8 bases, with 15 bases between. CDR3 length equals 13 residues.

The genes are TRBV30 and TRBJ1-2; D may be TRBD1 (5 bases). The CDR3 spans 13 residues. Trimming removed 3 bases at V and 6 bases at J, with 14 bases between. The V gene's germline CDR1 is GTSNPN and CDR2 SVGIG (reference sequence). CDR3 region: CAWSKGTRDGYTF. CDR3 bases: TGTGCCTGGAGCAAAGGGACTAGGGATGGCTACACCTTC.

CDR3 residues: CASSETGNTQYF. The CDR3, as DNA: TGTGCCAGCAGTGAGACAGGGAATACGCAGTATTTT. The chain links TRBV6-4 to TRBJ2-3; 7 nucleotides line up with TRBD1. Trimming removed 3 bases from V and 7 bases from J; junction bases left unmatched: 1. The germline V gene encodes CDR1 MRHNA and CDR2 SNTAGT. There are 12 residues in the CDR3.

The rearrangement uses TRBV5-4 and TRBJ2-1; 10 nucleotides match TRBD2. Trimming cost V 3 bases and J 8 bases; bases outside gene matches: 8. Per germline, CDR1 SGHNT and CDR2 YYREEE (reference sequence). The CDR3 is made up of 15 amino acids. CDR3 nucleotide sequence: TGTGCCAGCAGCTCAAGCGGGAGGGCCTTCTATGAGCAGTTCTTC. It translates to CASSSSGRAFYEQFF.

The chain is built from TRBV6-6 and TRBJ2-3; D gene ambiguous. The germline CDR1 and CDR2 sequences are MNHNY and SVGAGI (reference sequence). This CDR3 has 10 amino acids. Deletions cut 8 bases from V and 1 base from J, with 1 base between. CDR3 sequence: CASGTDTQYF. The CDR3 DNA reads as TGTGCCAGCGGCACAGATACGCAGTATTTT.

The CDR3 DNA reads as TGTGCCAGCAGTTCCAGACAGGTCACTAGCACAGATACGCAGTATTTT. This codes for CASSSRQVTSTDTQYF. The genes are TRBV28 and TRBJ2-3; the D gene is possibly TRBD1 (6 bases). This CDR3 comprises 16 residues. Germline V gene data show CDR1 as MDHEN and CDR2 as SYDVKM. Trimming removed 4 bases at V and 0 bases at J, with 14 bases between.

The gene calls are TRBV6-1 and TRBJ2-5; D unresolved. This CDR3 has 11 residues. From germline, CDR1 is MNHNS and CDR2 SASEGT. The V end lost 6 bases, the J end lost 10 bases, and 12 bases lay between the germline ends. The CDR3 spells CASRGNGLQYF. The CDR3 DNA reads as TGTGCCAGCAGGGGAAATGGGCTCCAGTACTTC.

The chain uses TRBV28 and TRBJ1-2; D remains unclear. V was pared by 9 bases and J by 8 bases, with 10 bases between. The CDR3 contains 10 residues. Germline V gene data show CDR1 as MDHEN and CDR2 as SYDVKM. CDR3 bases: TGTGCCAGTCATCGAAGGGGCTACACCTTC. This sequence encodes CASHRRGYTF.

The V gene is TRBV10-3, the J gene TRBJ1-4; the D is unclear. V was pared by 3 bases and J by 0 bases, with 8 bases between. The CDR3 covers 15 residues. Germline CDR1 is ENHRY and CDR2 is SYGVKD. The CDR3 bases are TGTGCCATCAGTGATCGTGGACCAACTAATGAAAAACTGTTTTTT. Its translation is CAISDRGPTNEKLFF.

This chain uses TRBV7-6 with TRBJ2-7; 9 bases are shared with TRBD2. Losses at the gene ends were 0 bases for V and 3 bases for J; bases not matched to a gene: 6. Germline V lookup: CDR1 SGHVS, CDR2 FNYEAQ. The CDR3 contains 16 residues. CDR3 region: CASSLAGGRALYEQYF. CDR3 coding DNA: TGTGCCAGCAGCTTAGCGGGCGGGAGGGCCCTCTACGAGCAGTACTTC.

The chain couples TRBV19 to TRBJ1-5; D gene unclear. Trimming left V 1 base short and J 2 bases short, with 15 bases between. The CDR3 totals 17 residues. Germline V gene data show CDR1 as LNHDA and CDR2 as SQIVND (reference sequence). The CDR3 DNA sequence: TGTGCCAGTAGTATAGGACTAACACCCTGGGGCAATCAGCCCCAGCATTTT. This sequence encodes CASSIGLTPWGNQPQHF. Drawing the rest from reference TRBV19 and TRBJ1-5, the complete variable domain is DGGITQSPKYLFRKEGQNVTLSCEQNLNHDAMYWYRQDPGQGLRLIYYSQIVNDFQKGDIAEGYSVSREKKESFPLTVTSAQKNPTAFYLCASSIGLTPWGNQPQHFGDGTRLSIL.

V and J are TRBV28 and TRBJ2-4; the match to TRBD2 covers 8 bases. CDR1 and CDR2 from the germline V gene are MDHEN and SYDVKM. After removal of 1 base from V and 8 bases from J, the junction contained 1 base not matched to a gene. The CDR3 is made up of 13 amino acids. The CDR3 coding sequence is TGTGCCAGCAGTTTATCGGGGGGGGACATTCAGTACTTC. It yields the protein CASSLSGGDIQYF.

This clone was recorded once. This chain joins TRBV28 and TRBJ1-4, with D maybe TRBD1 (6 bases). CDR1 MDHEN and CDR2 SYDVKM come from the germline V gene. CDR3 length: 18 residues. Trimming stripped 7 bases from V and 5 bases from J, with 26 bases between. CDR3 protein: CASTTSLLTGLVNEKLFF. The CDR3 DNA reads TGTGCCAGCACCACATCTCTACTTACAGGGTTAGTGAATGAAAAACTGTTTTTT. Full variable domain (rest looked up from reference TRBV28 and TRBJ1-4): DVKVTQSSRYLVKRTGEKVFLECVQDMDHENMFWYRQDPGLGLRLIYFSYDVKMKEKGDIPEGYSVSREKKERFSLILESASTNQTSMYLCASTTSLLTGLVNEKLFFGSGTQLSVL.

This rearrangement joins TRBV6-1 to TRBJ1-5, with 10 bases identical to TRBD1. The junction had 4 bases not matched to a gene; V was cut back by 1 base and J by 4 bases. Germline CDR1 is MNHNS and CDR2 is SASEGT. This CDR3 has 16 amino acids. CDR3 nucleotides: TGTGCCAGCAGTGAAGAGGGGACAGGGGTAAATCAGCCCCAGCATTTT. It translates to CASSEEGTGVNQPQHF.